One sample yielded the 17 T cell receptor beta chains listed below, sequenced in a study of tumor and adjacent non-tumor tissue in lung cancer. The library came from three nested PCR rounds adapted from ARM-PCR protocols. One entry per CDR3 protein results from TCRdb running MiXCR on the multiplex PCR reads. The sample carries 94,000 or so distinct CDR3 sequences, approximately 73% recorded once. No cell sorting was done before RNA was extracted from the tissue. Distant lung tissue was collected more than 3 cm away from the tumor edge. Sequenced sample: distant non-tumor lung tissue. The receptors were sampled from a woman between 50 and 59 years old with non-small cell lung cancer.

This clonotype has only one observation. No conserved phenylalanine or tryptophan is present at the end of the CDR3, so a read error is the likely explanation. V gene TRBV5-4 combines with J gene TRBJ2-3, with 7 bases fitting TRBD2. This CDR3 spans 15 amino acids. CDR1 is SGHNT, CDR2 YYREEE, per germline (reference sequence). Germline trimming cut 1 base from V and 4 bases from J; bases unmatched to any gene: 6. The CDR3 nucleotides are TGTGCCAGCAGCTTGTCCGGGACTACCGCAGATACGCAGTATTCT. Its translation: CASSLSGTTADTQYS.

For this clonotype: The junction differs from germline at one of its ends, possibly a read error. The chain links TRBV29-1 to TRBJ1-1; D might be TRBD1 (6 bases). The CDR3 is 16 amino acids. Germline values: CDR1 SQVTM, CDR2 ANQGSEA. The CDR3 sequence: CSVTMGIGGAETEAFF. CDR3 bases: TGTAGCGTTACTATGGGCATTGGGGGCGCAGAGACTGAAGCTTTCTTT. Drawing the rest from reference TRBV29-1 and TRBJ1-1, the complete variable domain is SAVISQKPSRDICQRGTSLTIQCQVDSQVTMMFWYRQQPGQSLTLIATANQGSEATYESGFVIDKFPISRPNLTFSTLTVSNMSPEDSSIYLCSVTMGIGGAETEAFFGQGTRLTVV.

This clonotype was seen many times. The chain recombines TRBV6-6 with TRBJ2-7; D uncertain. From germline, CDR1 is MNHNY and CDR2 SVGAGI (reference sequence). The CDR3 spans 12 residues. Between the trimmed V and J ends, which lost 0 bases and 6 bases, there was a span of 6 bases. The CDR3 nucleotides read TGTGCCAGCAGTTACTCGTTGGCCGAGCAGTACTTC. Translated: CASSYSLAEQYF.

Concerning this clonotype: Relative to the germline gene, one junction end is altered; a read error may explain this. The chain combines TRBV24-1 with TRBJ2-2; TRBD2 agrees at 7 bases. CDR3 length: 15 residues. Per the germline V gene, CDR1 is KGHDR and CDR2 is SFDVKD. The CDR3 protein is CAASEGRDYTGELFF. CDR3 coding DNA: TGTGCCGCCAGTGAGGGACGGGACTATACCGGGGAGCTGTTTTTT.

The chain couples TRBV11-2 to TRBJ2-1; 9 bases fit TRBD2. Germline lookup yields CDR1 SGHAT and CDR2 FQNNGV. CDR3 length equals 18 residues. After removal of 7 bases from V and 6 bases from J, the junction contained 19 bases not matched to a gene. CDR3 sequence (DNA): TGTGCCAGCACCCGAGGGACTAGCTCGGGTGGTGGAATCAATGAGCAGTTCTTC. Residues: CASTRGTSSGGGINEQFF.

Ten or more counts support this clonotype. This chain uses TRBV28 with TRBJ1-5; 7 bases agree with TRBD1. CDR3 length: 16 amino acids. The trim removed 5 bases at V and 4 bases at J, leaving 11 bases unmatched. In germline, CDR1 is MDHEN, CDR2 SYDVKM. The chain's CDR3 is CASSPLRQGGNQPQHF. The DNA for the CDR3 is TGTGCCAGCAGTCCCCTACGACAGGGCGGAAATCAGCCCCAGCATTTT. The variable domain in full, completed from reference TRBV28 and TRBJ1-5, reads DVKVTQSSRYLVKRTGEKVFLECVQDMDHENMFWYRQDPGLGLRLIYFSYDVKMKEKGDIPEGYSVSREKKERFSLILESASTNQTSMYLCASSPLRQGGNQPQHFGDGTRLSIL.

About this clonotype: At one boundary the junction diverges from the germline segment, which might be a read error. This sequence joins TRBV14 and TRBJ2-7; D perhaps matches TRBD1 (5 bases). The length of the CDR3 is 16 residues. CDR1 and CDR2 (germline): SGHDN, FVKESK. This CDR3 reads CASSQGKTGISYEQHF. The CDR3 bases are TGTGCCAGCAGCCAGGGCAAAACAGGTATCTCCTACGAGCAGCACTTC.

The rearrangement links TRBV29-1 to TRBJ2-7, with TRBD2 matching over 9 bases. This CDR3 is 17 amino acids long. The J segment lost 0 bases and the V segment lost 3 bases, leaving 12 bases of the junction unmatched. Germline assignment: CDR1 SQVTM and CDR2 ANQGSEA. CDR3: CSVDVPSGAYDSYEQYF. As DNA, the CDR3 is TGCAGCGTTGATGTTCCTAGCGGGGCATACGACTCCTACGAGCAGTACTTC.

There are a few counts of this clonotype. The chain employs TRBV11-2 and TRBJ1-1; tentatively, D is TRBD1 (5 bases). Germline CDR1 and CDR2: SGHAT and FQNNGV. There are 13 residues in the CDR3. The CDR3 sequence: CASGLEWGSEAFF. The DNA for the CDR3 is TGTGCTAGCGGTTTAGAATGGGGCAGTGAAGCTTTCTTT.

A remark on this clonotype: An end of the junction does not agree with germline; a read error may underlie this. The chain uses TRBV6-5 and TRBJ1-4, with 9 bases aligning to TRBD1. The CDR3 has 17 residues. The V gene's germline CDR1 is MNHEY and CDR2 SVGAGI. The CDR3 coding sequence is TGTGCCAGCAGCCATCTTAATACAGGGGGCTCTAGTGAAAAATTGTTTTTT. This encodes CASSHLNTGGSSEKLFF.

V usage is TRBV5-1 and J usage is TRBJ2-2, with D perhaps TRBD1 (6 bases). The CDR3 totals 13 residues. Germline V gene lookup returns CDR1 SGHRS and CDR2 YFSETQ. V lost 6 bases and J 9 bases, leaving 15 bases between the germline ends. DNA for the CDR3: TGCGCCAGCAACACACAGGGAACCAGGGAGCTGTTTTTT. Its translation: CASNTQGTRELFF.

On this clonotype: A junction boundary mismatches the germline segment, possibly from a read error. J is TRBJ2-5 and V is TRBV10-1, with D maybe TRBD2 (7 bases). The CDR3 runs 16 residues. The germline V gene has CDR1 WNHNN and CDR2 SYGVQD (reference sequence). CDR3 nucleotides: TGCGCCAGCAGTCGACGGGGGGCCAGGGGTCAAGAGTCCCAGTACTTC. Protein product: CASSRRGARGQESQYF.

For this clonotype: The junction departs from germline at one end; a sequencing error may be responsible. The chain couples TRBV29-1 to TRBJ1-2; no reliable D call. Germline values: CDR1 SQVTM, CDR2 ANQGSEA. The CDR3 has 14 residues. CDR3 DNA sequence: TGCAGCCTTGAAGAGGATCTTGATTCGAACGGCTACATCTTC. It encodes CSLEEDLDSNGYIF.

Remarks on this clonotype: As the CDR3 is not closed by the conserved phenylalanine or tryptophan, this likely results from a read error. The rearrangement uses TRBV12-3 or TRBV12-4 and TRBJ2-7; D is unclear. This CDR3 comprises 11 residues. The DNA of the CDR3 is TGTACCAGCAGTTCCCACTACGAGCAGTACTAC. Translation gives CTSSSHYEQYY.

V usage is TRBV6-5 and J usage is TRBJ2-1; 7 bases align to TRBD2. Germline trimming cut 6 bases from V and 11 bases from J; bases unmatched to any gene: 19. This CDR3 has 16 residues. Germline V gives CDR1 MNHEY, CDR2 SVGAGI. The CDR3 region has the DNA TGTGCCAGCAGCCCCCCGACTAGCAGGAGCTCCCATAAGCAGTTCTTC. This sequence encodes CASSPPTSRSSHKQFF.

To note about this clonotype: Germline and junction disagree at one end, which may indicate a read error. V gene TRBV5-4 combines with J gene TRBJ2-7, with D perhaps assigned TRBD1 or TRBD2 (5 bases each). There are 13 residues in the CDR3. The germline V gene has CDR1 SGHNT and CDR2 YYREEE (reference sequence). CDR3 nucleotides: TGTGCCAGCAGGAGCGGCAGGGAATACGAACAGTACTTC. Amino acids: CASRSGREYEQYF. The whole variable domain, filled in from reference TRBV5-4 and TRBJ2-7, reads ETGVTQSPTHLIKTRGQQVTLRCSSQSGHNTVSWYQQALGQGPQFIFQYYREEENGRGNFPPRFSGLQFPNYSSELNVNALELDDSALYLCASRSGREYEQYFGPGTRLTVT.

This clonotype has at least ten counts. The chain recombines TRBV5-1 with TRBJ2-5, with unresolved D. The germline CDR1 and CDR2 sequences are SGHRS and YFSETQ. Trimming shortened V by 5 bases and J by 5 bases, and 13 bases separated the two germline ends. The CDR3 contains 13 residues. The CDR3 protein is CASRPTPRETQYF. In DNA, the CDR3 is TGCGCCAGCAGACCGACCCCTCGGGAGACCCAGTACTTC. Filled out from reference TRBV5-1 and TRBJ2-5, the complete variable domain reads KAGVTQTPRYLIKTRGQQVTLSCSPISGHRSVSWYQQTPGQGLQFLFEYFSETQRNKGNFPGRFSGRQFSNSRSEMNVSTLELGDSALYLCASRPTPRETQYFGPGTRLLVL.